Below, 13 T cell receptor beta chains from the same sample are listed, as sequenced in a study of blood T cell repertoires in COVID-19 (dated by TCRdb to 2020 to 2021). The library relied on the immunoSEQ multiplex PCR assay. As stored in TCRdb, this immuneACCESS dataset retains in-frame rearrangements with V and J assigned. A fraction of the clones does not appear; measured against another copy, unresolved V genes explain less than half of the discrepancy, and the remainder lacks a known reason. Across this sample there are hundreds of thousands of clones, with roughly nine tenths seen only once. The ten largest clones represent 1% to 1.3% of the sample. Sequences were obtained from PBMCs or T cells enriched from blood (not recorded which). These receptors came from a man aged 25-45 years who had recovered from COVID-19.

This chain connects TRBV5-1 to TRBJ1-6; 9 nucleotides agree with TRBD1. This CDR3 has 15 residues. Germline lookup yields CDR1 SGHRS and CDR2 YFSETQ. Trimming took 3 bases from V and 10 from J; bases not matched to a gene: 8. The CDR3 coding sequence is TGCGCCAGCAGCTGGGACAGGGAGCTGTACTCACCCCTCCACTTT. This gives the protein CASSWDRELYSPLHF.

This chain joins TRBV7-2 and TRBJ1-3; the match to TRBD1 covers 9 bases. V was pared by 5 bases and J by 2 bases, with 4 bases of the junction left unmatched. This CDR3 contains 15 residues. Per germline, CDR1 SGHTA and CDR2 FQGNSA. The CDR3 DNA follows: TGTGCCAGCAGCGACAGGGGGATCACTGGAAACACCATATATTTT. This translates into CASSDRGITGNTIYF.

The gene calls are TRBV5-1 and TRBJ2-7; D uncertain. V was cut by 0 bases and J by 3 bases, with 7 bases left in between. CDR3 length: 13 residues. Per germline, CDR1 SGHRS and CDR2 YFSETQ. CDR3 in DNA: TGCGCCAGCAGCTTGGAACAGAGCTACGAGCAGTACTTC. Translated, it gives CASSLEQSYEQYF.

The rearrangement links TRBV7-6 to TRBJ2-7, with a tentative D call TRBD2 (7 bases). In germline, CDR1 is SGHVS, CDR2 FNYEAQ. The germline V and J ends were trimmed by 1 base and 7 bases, with 14 bases remaining between them. CDR3 length equals 14 residues. For the CDR3, the DNA is TGTGCCAGCAGCTTAGAACAGGGAGGGTGGGAGCAGTACTTC. The encoded protein is CASSLEQGGWEQYF.

V and J are TRBV5-4 and TRBJ1-6; TRBD1 might be the D (5 bases). V was cut by 3 bases and J by 9 bases, with 16 bases left in between. The CDR3 contains 15 residues. In germline, CDR1 is SGHNT, CDR2 YYREEE (reference sequence). The CDR3 nucleotides read TGTGCCAGCAGCTACGGGGGACTCGGAGGTTCACCCCTCCACTTT. This sequence encodes CASSYGGLGGSPLHF.

The rearrangement links TRBV18 to TRBJ2-2, with D perhaps TRBD1 (5 bases). The CDR3 runs 15 residues. Germline-derived CDR1 and CDR2 are KGHSH and LQKENI. V lost 3 bases, J lost 0 bases, and 8 bases lay in between. CDR3 region: CASSPSRANTGELFF. CDR3 bases: TGTGCCAGCTCACCCTCCAGGGCGAACACCGGGGAGCTGTTTTTT. The full variable domain, rest sourced from reference TRBV18 and TRBJ2-2, is NAGVMQNPRHLVRRRGQEARLRCSPMKGHSHVYWYRQLPEEGLKFMVYLQKENIIDESGMPKERFSAEFPKEGPSILRIQQVVRGDSAAYFCASSPSRANTGELFFGEGSRLTVL.

This chain connects TRBV21-1 to TRBJ2-7; TRBD2, the table's D call, was not compared with the DNA. TRBV21-1 is described as a pseudogene. The CDR3 spans 17 residues. The CDR3 sequence: CASSKAITGTVSYEQYF. CDR3 DNA: TGTGCCAGCAGCAAAGCTATAACGGGAACGGTGTCCTACGAGCAGTACTTC.

The chain recombines TRBV30 with TRBJ2-1; TRBD2 aligns across 11 bases. Germline-derived CDR1 and CDR2 are GTSNPN and SVGIG (reference sequence). The CDR3 is 16 residues long. V was pared by 0 bases and J by 6 bases, with 7 bases of the junction left unmatched. CDR3 in amino acids: CAWSVLTSGILNEQFF. The CDR3 bases are TGTGCCTGGAGTGTGTTGACTAGCGGGATTCTCAATGAGCAGTTCTTC.

This clone has only one observation. The CDR3 region has the DNA TGTGCCAGCCTCGGGGGATGGAGCGGCAATCAGCCCCAGCATTTT. It encodes CASLGGWSGNQPQHF. The chain uses TRBV28 and TRBJ1-5, with D perhaps matching TRBD1 (5 bases). Germline loops: CDR1 MDHEN, CDR2 SYDVKM. This CDR3 comprises 15 residues. V was shortened by 8 bases and J by 2 bases, with 16 bases between the two germline ends.

The chain uses TRBV30 and TRBJ1-2; no clear D gene. With 6 bases removed from V and 0 bases from J, the gap between germline ends came to 8 bases. Germline-derived CDR1 and CDR2 are GTSNPN and SVGIG (reference sequence). CDR3 size: 12 residues. In DNA, the CDR3 is TGTGCCTGTCGTCGTCCTAACTATGGCTACACCTTC. Amino acid sequence: CACRRPNYGYTF. Using reference TRBV30 and TRBJ1-2 for the parts outside the CDR3, the full variable domain is SQTIHQWPATLVQPVGSPLSLECTVEGTSNPNLYWYRQAAGRGLQLLFYSVGIGQISSEVPQNLSASRPQDRQFILSSKKLLLSDSGFYLCACRRPNYGYTFGSGTRLTVV.

This chain links TRBV3-1 (or the pseudogene TRBV3-2) with TRBJ1-4; possible D gene TRBD1, 5 bases. CDR1 LGHDT and CDR2 YNNKEL come from the germline V gene (reference sequence). V was trimmed by 8 bases and J by 8 bases, leaving 15 bases between them. CDR3 length equals 13 residues. The CDR3 nucleotides read TGTGCCAGCCGCCCCTGGGGGGACGAAAAACTGTTTTTT. Translated, it gives CASRPWGDEKLFF.

The gene calls are TRBV9 and TRBJ2-5; weak D call: TRBD2 (6 bases). Germline CDR1 is SGDLS and CDR2 is YYNGEE. Trimming took 2 bases from V and 6 from J, leaving 20 bases between them. This CDR3 has 16 amino acids. The CDR3 sequence is CASSVGGAGSRKTQYF. CDR3 in DNA: TGTGCCAGCAGCGTTGGAGGGGCAGGGTCTAGGAAGACCCAGTACTTC.

The CDR3 is CAWSRTGRGNTIYF. The CDR3 bases are TGTGCCTGGAGCCGGACAGGTCGTGGAAACACCATATATTTT. This chain uses TRBV30 with TRBJ1-3; 7 nucleotides agree with TRBD1. Germline V lookup: CDR1 GTSNPN, CDR2 SVGIG (reference sequence). V was clipped by 3 bases and J by 3 bases; unmatched bases: 5. CDR3 length equals 14 residues.